The T cell receptor (beta chain) described here comes from a study of T cell responses to AZD1222 COVID-19 vaccine. Comment on this clone: Its antigen is undetermined.

The V gene lost 7 bases and the J gene lost 9 bases, with 16 bases spanning the gap. The CDR3 is 13 residues long. Germline CDR1 SGHTA, CDR2 FQGNSA. Study conclusions and caveats: Without day 14 samples, only post-peak T cell repertoires were studied.

Sequencing used immunoSEQ multiplex PCR; TCRdb keeps in-frame clones, though not all of them. This sample yields 110,000 or so clones, of which about 83% are seen a single time; around 10% belongs to the top ten. Sequenced here: peripheral blood, sampled on day 0 of AZD1222 vaccination. The receptor comes from an adult in good health. This chain connects TRBV7-2 to TRBJ2-1, with a possible D match to TRBD2 (6 bases). CDR3 loop: CASNKGGEVEQFF. In DNA form, the CDR3 reads TGTGCCAGCAACAAAGGAGGGGAGGTTGAGCAGTTCTTC.